This entry lists 3 T cell receptor beta chains sequenced from one sample in a study of neurological immune-mediated disorders. The time point here: technical triplicate 2. A single record per CDR3 protein comes from TCRdb applying MiXCR to the 5' RACE reads. The table has about 59,000 distinct CDR3 sequences, 24% seen once. The sample consisted of PBMCs. These receptors came from a man between 60 and 75 years old with HTLV-1-associated myelopathy (HAM/TSP).

By share of the sample, this clonotype is medium-sized (0.01 to 0.1%). This sequence joins TRBV20-1 and TRBJ1-2; D uncertain. Germline assignment: CDR1 DFQATT and CDR2 SNEGSKA (reference sequence). The V gene lost 1 base and the J gene lost 5 bases, with 5 bases spanning the gap. This CDR3 contains 11 residues. CDR3 nucleotide sequence: TGCAGTGCTAGAGGGGGTTATGGCTACACCTTC. Translation: CSARGGYGYTF.

The CDR3 nucleotides are TGCGCCAGCAGCCAAGAAACAGCGAACACCGGGGAGCTGTTTTTT. Its translation: CASSQETANTGELFF. The chain employs TRBV4-1 and TRBJ2-2; D gene ambiguous. Looked up from germline, CDR1 is MGHRA and CDR2 is YSYEKL. The CDR3 has 15 amino acids. The ends were cut back, 0 bases at V and 0 bases at J, with 5 bases in the middle.

Only one count was recorded for this clonotype. The chain recombines TRBV2 with TRBJ2-7; D remains ambiguous. Looked up from germline, CDR1 is SNHLY and CDR2 is FYNNEI. The CDR3 spans 12 residues. Trimming pared 6 bases from V and 4 bases from J, leaving 10 bases between. For the CDR3, the DNA is TGTGCCAGCAGCAACCGGGCTTACGAGCAGTACTTC. Translated: CASSNRAYEQYF.